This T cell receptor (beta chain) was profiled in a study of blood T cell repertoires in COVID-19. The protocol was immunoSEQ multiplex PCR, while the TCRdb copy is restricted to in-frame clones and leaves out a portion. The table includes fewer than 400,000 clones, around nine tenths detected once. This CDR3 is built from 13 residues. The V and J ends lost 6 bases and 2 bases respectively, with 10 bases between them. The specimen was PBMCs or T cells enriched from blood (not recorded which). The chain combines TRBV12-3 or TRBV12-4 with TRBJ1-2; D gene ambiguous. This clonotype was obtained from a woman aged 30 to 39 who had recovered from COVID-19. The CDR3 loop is CASSLQTNYGYTF. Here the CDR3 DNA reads TGTGCCAGCAGCTTACAGACAAACTATGGCTACACCTTC.